This T cell receptor (beta chain) is from a study of cytomegalovirus exposure and HLA in healthy donors. 13 Jbeta primers and 60 Vbeta primers were used for the PCR. Libraries were prepared by immunoSEQ multiplex PCR; TCRdb keeps only in-frame clonotypes and omits some of them. The data show tens of thousands of clones, approximately 77% seen once. A word on this clone: The antigen is undetermined.

CDR1 is SGHTA, CDR2 FQGNSA, per germline. The CDR3 contains 14 residues. The J segment lost 6 bases and the V segment lost 6 bases, leaving 7 bases of the junction unmatched. Study conclusions and caveats: Across donors, most TCRs were seen rarely, yet some public ones were widespread. V- and J-gene trimming of TCR beta was linked (in a later analysis) to a missense DCLRE1C variant. TCR association rates varied by HLA locus in a later analysis, with DRB1 highest and HLA-C lowest. A later analysis found that most CMV-associated TCR beta chains appeared HLA-restricted.

The chain has TRBV7-2 and TRBJ2-2; 7 bases map to TRBD2. Input material: PBMCs. The receptor was derived from a woman aged 45-65 years in good health and CMV-seronegative. The CDR3 DNA reads as TGTGCCAGCAGTTATATGGGAGGGTCCGGGGAGCTGTTTTTT. Translated: CASSYMGGSGELFF. Drawing the rest from reference TRBV7-2 and TRBJ2-2, the complete variable domain is GAGVSQSPSNKVTEKGKDVELRCDPISGHTALYWYRQSLGQGLEFLIYFQGNSAPDKSGLPSDRFSAERTGGSVSTLTIQRTQQEDSAVYLCASSYMGGSGELFFGEGSRLTVL.